This passage covers 29 T cell receptor beta chains from one sample sequenced in a study of blood T cell repertoires in COVID-19. This table comes from immunoSEQ multiplex PCR, and its TCRdb copy is limited to in-frame clones, with some not included. Here the sample spans tens of thousands of clones, roughly 90% being singletons. The specimen sequenced was peripheral blood. The receptor set was obtained from a human donor in a cohort sampled during active COVID-19.

The V gene is TRBV27, the J gene TRBJ2-3; D is possibly TRBD2 (5 bases). CDR3 length equals 14 residues. The germline CDR1 and CDR2 sequences are MNHEY and SMNVEV (reference sequence). Deletions cut 7 bases from V and 4 bases from J, with 15 bases between. The CDR3 is CASTRGLDADTQYF. The DNA for the CDR3 is TGTGCCAGCACCCGCGGACTCGATGCAGATACGCAGTATTTT.

The chain couples TRBV11-2 to TRBJ2-7; possible D gene TRBD2, 5 bases. This CDR3 contains 14 residues. CDR1 is SGHAT, CDR2 FQNNGV, per germline. V lost 5 bases and J 3 bases, leaving 14 bases between the germline ends. This CDR3 is CASSGETWIYEQYF. The CDR3 nucleotides read TGTGCCAGCAGCGGGGAGACGTGGATCTACGAGCAGTACTTC.

The V call is TRBV11-2, the J call TRBJ2-1, with 8 bases fitting TRBD2. CDR3 length: 18 amino acids. The germline V gene encodes CDR1 SGHAT and CDR2 FQNNGV. With V trimmed by 3 bases and J by 6 bases, 16 bases remained unmatched. CDR3 sequence (DNA): TGTGCCAGCAGCTTGGCCCCTAATCTAGCGGGTTATTTCAATGAGCAGTTCTTC. Protein: CASSLAPNLAGYFNEQFF.

This clone was detected only once. V gene TRBV12-2 combines with J gene TRBJ2-3; whether TRBD1, the table's D call, matches the DNA was not checked. TRBV12-2 corresponds to a pseudogene. This CDR3 region has 16 residues. In DNA, the CDR3 is TGTGCAAGTCGCCCCCCCGGGCAGGGGTTCACAGATACGCAGTATTTT. The encoded protein is CASRPPGQGFTDTQYF.

This chain uses TRBV19 with TRBJ2-2; the match to TRBD1 covers 8 bases. There are 14 residues in the CDR3. V shed 5 bases, J shed 6 bases, and the junction held 5 bases outside the gene matches. Germline V gene sequence: CDR1 LNHDA, CDR2 SQIVND (reference sequence). The chain's CDR3 is CASSLGQGSGELFF. The CDR3 DNA follows: TGTGCCAGTAGTCTCGGACAGGGATCCGGGGAGCTGTTTTTT. Full variable domain (outside the CDR3, taken from reference TRBV19 and TRBJ2-2): DGGITQSPKYLFRKEGQNVTLSCEQNLNHDAMYWYRQDPGQGLRLIYYSQIVNDFQKGDIAEGYSVSREKKESFPLTVTSAQKNPTAFYLCASSLGQGSGELFFGEGSRLTVL.

The chain has TRBV7-2 and TRBJ1-1; maybe TRBD1 (5 bases). Germline values: CDR1 SGHTA, CDR2 FQGNSA. Trimming removed 6 bases at V and 0 bases at J, with 17 bases between. This CDR3 has 16 amino acids. The CDR3 spells CASRSFSGGVNTEAFF. In DNA, the CDR3 is TGTGCCAGCAGATCATTCTCCGGGGGGGTGAACACTGAAGCTTTCTTT.

The chain links TRBV6-2 or TRBV6-3 to TRBJ1-1, with D perhaps TRBD1 (5 bases). Germline loops: CDR1 MNHEY, CDR2 SVGEGT. This CDR3 is built from 17 residues. V was cut by 6 bases and J by 1 base, with 21 bases left in between. The CDR3 spells CASSRRGDGSRNTEAFF. CDR3 nucleotides: TGTGCCAGCAGCAGACGCGGGGACGGCTCCCGGAACACTGAAGCTTTCTTT.

This rearrangement joins TRBV30 to TRBJ2-7; D perhaps matches TRBD2 (6 bases). The CDR3 totals 14 residues. Germline V gene data show CDR1 as GTSNPN and CDR2 as SVGIG (reference sequence). Trimming stripped 2 bases from V and 3 bases from J, with 14 bases between. CDR3 region: CAWSRSEGRYEQYF. The CDR3 DNA reads as TGTGCCTGGAGTAGGTCGGAGGGCCGCTACGAGCAGTACTTC.

The chain employs TRBV2 and TRBJ1-2; 7 bases are a match to TRBD1. This CDR3 has 14 amino acids. Germline assignment: CDR1 SNHLY and CDR2 FYNNEI. Losses at the gene ends were 4 bases for V and 6 bases for J; bases not matched to a gene: 8. The chain's CDR3 is CASSAQGVGNGYTF. The DNA for the CDR3 is TGTGCCAGCAGTGCCCAGGGGGTCGGGAATGGCTACACCTTC.

This rearrangement joins TRBV11-3 to TRBJ1-1, with D perhaps TRBD1 (6 bases). CDR3 size: 13 residues. Germline loops: CDR1 SGHNT, CDR2 YENEEA. V shed 4 bases and J shed 8 bases, with 14 bases lying between them. The CDR3 loop reads CASSSQDRDEAFF. CDR3 nucleotides: TGTGCCAGCAGCTCCCAGGACAGAGACGAAGCTTTCTTT.

V usage is TRBV7-9 and J usage is TRBJ1-4; 7 bases line up with TRBD1. Trimming at V came to 0 bases and at J to 4 bases, leaving 2 bases not matched to a gene. Germline-derived CDR1 and CDR2 are SEHNR and FQNEAQ (reference sequence). This CDR3 contains 15 residues. The DNA for the CDR3 is TGTGCCAGCAGCTTAGCGGGACAGAGTAATGAAAAACTGTTTTTT. This gives the protein CASSLAGQSNEKLFF. Looking up the rest from reference TRBV7-9 and TRBJ1-4 gives the full variable domain: DTGVSQNPRHKITKRGQNVTFRCDPISEHNRLYWYRQTLGQGPEFLTYFQNEAQLEKSRLLSDRFSAERPKGSFSTLEIQRTEQGDSAMYLCASSLAGQSNEKLFFGSGTQLSVL.

The CDR3 DNA sequence: TGTGCCAGCAGCTTAGAGAGGTCCGGCTATGGCTACACCTTC. It codes for CASSLERSGYGYTF. This chain links TRBV11-1 with TRBJ1-2; D is unclear. The CDR3 sequence is 14 residues long. CDR1 and CDR2 (germline): SGHAT, FQDESV (reference sequence). The germline V and J ends were trimmed by 1 base and 4 bases, with 10 bases remaining between them.

V usage is TRBV2 and J usage is TRBJ2-5; 11 bases are shared with TRBD1. Looked up from germline, CDR1 is SNHLY and CDR2 is FYNNEI. V lost 7 bases, J lost 2 bases, and 3 bases stayed unmatched. This CDR3 contains 14 residues. In nucleotides, the CDR3 is TGTGCCAGCACGGGACAGGGGGTTCAAGAGACCCAGTACTTC. Translation: CASTGQGVQETQYF.

This sequence joins TRBV11-2 and TRBJ2-5; 8 positions match TRBD2. Germline loops: CDR1 SGHAT, CDR2 FQNNGV. The CDR3 length is 14 residues. Trimming at V came to 1 base and at J to 4 bases, leaving 2 bases not matched to a gene. CDR3 region: CASSLVGGVETQYF. The CDR3 DNA reads TGTGCCAGCAGCTTAGTCGGGGGGGTAGAGACCCAGTACTTC.

The chain has TRBV7-3 and TRBJ1-1; 7 nucleotides align to TRBD1. This CDR3 region has 15 residues. CDR1 SGHTA and CDR2 FQGTGA come from the germline V gene. After removal of 2 bases from V and 1 base from J, the junction contained 4 bases not matched to a gene. The CDR3 reads CASSLSAGGNTEAFF. The CDR3 nucleotides are TGTGCCAGCAGCTTATCGGCAGGGGGGAACACTGAAGCTTTCTTT.

The chain has TRBV3-1 (or the pseudogene TRBV3-2) and TRBJ1-3; 10 positions match TRBD1. Germline V gene data show CDR1 as LGHDT and CDR2 as YNNKEL (reference sequence). Unmatched junction bases numbered 14, after V lost 5 bases and J lost 7 bases. The CDR3 is 17 residues long. CDR3 loop: CASSLRPPLDRGNTIYF. CDR3 bases: TGTGCCAGCAGCTTAAGACCCCCTCTGGACAGGGGGAACACCATATATTTT.

V gene TRBV19 combines with J gene TRBJ2-3, with TRBD2 matching 7 bases. The V and J ends lost 4 bases and 6 bases, in that order; junction bases with no gene match: 4. CDR1 is LNHDA, CDR2 SQIVND, per germline (reference sequence). The CDR3 spans 13 residues. The CDR3: CASSSGRWDTQYF. CDR3 coding DNA: TGTGCCAGTAGTAGCGGGAGATGGGATACGCAGTATTTT.

The V gene is TRBV10-3, the J gene TRBJ2-7, with TRBD1 identical over 7 bases. The CDR3 sequence is 13 residues long. Per germline, CDR1 ENHRY and CDR2 SYGVKD. The ends lost 2 bases at V and 2 bases at J; junction bases unmatched: 0. The CDR3 coding sequence is TGTGCCATCAGTGAGGACAGGGCCTACGAGCAGTACTTC. Encoded protein: CAISEDRAYEQYF.

The genes are TRBV7-2 and TRBJ2-6; D remains ambiguous. Trimming removed 3 bases at V and 12 bases at J, with 15 bases between. The CDR3 consists of 14 residues. Looked up from germline, CDR1 is SGHTA and CDR2 is FQGNSA. The CDR3 sequence is CASSFLPTSVVLTF. For the CDR3, the DNA is TGTGCCAGCAGCTTCTTGCCTACCTCGGTCGTCCTGACTTTC. Supplemented by reference TRBV7-2 and TRBJ2-6, the full variable domain reads GAGVSQSPSNKVTEKGKDVELRCDPISGHTALYWYRQSLGQGLEFLIYFQGNSAPDKSGLPSDRFSAERTGGSVSTLTIQRTQQEDSAVYLCASSFLPTSVVLTFGAGSRLTVL.

This sequence joins TRBV6-5 and TRBJ2-7; TRBD1 matches 9 bases. This CDR3 comprises 14 residues. Germline CDR1 reads MNHEY; CDR2 reads SVGAGI. V lost 10 bases and J lost 5; bases outside the gene matches: 12. The CDR3 protein is CAIAVGTGFHEQYF. CDR3 bases: TGTGCCATAGCTGTAGGGACAGGGTTCCACGAGCAGTACTTC.

The chain is built from TRBV27 and TRBJ1-5; possible D gene TRBD1, 5 bases. Germline CDR1 reads MNHEY; CDR2 reads SMNVEV (reference sequence). This CDR3 has 15 amino acids. Trimming pared 2 bases from V and 4 bases from J, leaving 12 bases between. Written as DNA, the CDR3 is TGTGCCAGCAGTTTAGTCCCAGGGCCAAATCAGCCCCAGCATTTT. It codes for CASSLVPGPNQPQHF.

This sequence joins TRBV21-1 and TRBJ1-2. TRBV21-1 is a pseudogene. This CDR3 is 14 amino acids long. The CDR3, as DNA: TGTGCCAGCAGAGGACTTGCTTCGGACTATGGCTACACCTTC. This gives the protein CASRGLASDYGYTF.

The rearrangement links TRBV6-5 to TRBJ2-5; D unclear. Trimming shortened V by 4 bases and J by 6 bases, and 9 bases separated the two germline ends. The CDR3 covers 12 residues. The V gene's germline CDR1 is MNHEY and CDR2 SVGAGI. The CDR3 loop reads CASSSPAKTQYF. In DNA form, the CDR3 reads TGTGCCAGCAGTTCCCCCGCGAAGACCCAGTACTTC.

The V gene is TRBV27, the J gene TRBJ2-3; TRBD2 matches 7 bases. The length of the CDR3 is 12 residues. V was clipped by 1 base and J by 10 bases; unmatched bases: 2. Looked up from germline, CDR1 is MNHEY and CDR2 is SMNVEV (reference sequence). DNA of the CDR3: TGTGCCAGCAGTTTATTGGGGGGGGCGCAGTATTTT. It translates to CASSLLGGAQYF.

The chain links TRBV7-2 to TRBJ2-1; TRBD1 might be the D (5 bases). This CDR3 has 13 amino acids. V was shortened by 7 bases and J by 3 bases, with 10 bases between the two germline ends. Germline CDR1 reads SGHTA; CDR2 reads FQGNSA. The CDR3 DNA is TGTGCCAGCAATTCAGGGCGCTACAATGAGCAGTTCTTC. This codes for CASNSGRYNEQFF.

J is TRBJ2-7 and V is TRBV7-2; no firm D call. Between the trimmed V and J ends, which lost 4 bases and 2 bases, there was a span of 18 bases. The CDR3 extends over 16 amino acids. CDR1 SGHTA and CDR2 FQGNSA come from the germline V gene. This CDR3 reads CASSSYSKGGTYEQYF. CDR3 bases: TGTGCCAGCAGCTCCTACTCGAAAGGCGGAACCTACGAGCAGTACTTC.

The chain is built from TRBV2 and TRBJ1-5; no clear D. Trimming cost V 7 bases and J 0 bases, with 13 bases left between them. The CDR3 loop spans 15 amino acids. CDR1 is SNHLY, CDR2 FYNNEI, per germline. The CDR3 DNA reads as TGTGCCAGCACCGGGGAGCAGTATAGCAATCAGCCCCAGCATTTT. Protein: CASTGEQYSNQPQHF. The whole variable domain, filled in from reference TRBV2 and TRBJ1-5, reads EPEVTQTPSHQVTQMGQEVILRCVPISNHLYFYWYRQILGQKVEFLVSFYNNEISEKSEIFDDQFSVERPDGSNFTLKIRSTKLEDSAMYFCASTGEQYSNQPQHFGDGTRLSIL.

This clone was picked up one time. The genes are TRBV7-9 and TRBJ2-7; the match to TRBD1 covers 11 bases. The CDR3 loop spans 16 amino acids. The V segment lost 1 base and the J segment 4 bases; nucleotides outside the gene matches: 6. The germline V gene has CDR1 SEHNR and CDR2 FQNEAQ (reference sequence). The CDR3 reads CASSLERDRGDYEQYF. In DNA form, the CDR3 reads TGTGCCAGCAGCTTAGAGCGGGACAGGGGGGATTACGAGCAGTACTTC.

This clone was observed a single time. J is TRBJ2-7 and V is TRBV14, with 8 bases fitting TRBD2. Trimming removed 4 bases from V and 0 bases from J; junction bases left unmatched: 2. The germline V gene has CDR1 SGHDN and CDR2 FVKESK. The CDR3 has 14 residues. In nucleotides, the CDR3 is TGTGCCAGCAGCCTAGCGGGGATCTCCTACGAGCAGTACTTC. Translated, it gives CASSLAGISYEQYF.